This is a list of T cell receptor beta chains from one sample in a study of a mutant IDH1 vaccine in newly diagnosed glioma. These receptors have no identified antigens. Generated by immunoSEQ multiplex PCR, the TCRdb table keeps only in-frame clones and is missing some. Seen here are approximately 61,000 clones, about four fifths observed once, and the top ten hold roughly 5.7%. The source was PBMCs, collected from a glioma patient whose treatment included an IDH1 peptide vaccine. The receptors come from a man aged 45-65 years with glioma. CDR3s include the opening cysteine and the closing phenylalanine or tryptophan. Each record gives: clone size, D gene, J gene, V gene, CDR3 DNA, CDR3 protein. A D gene is named only where the DNA matches it firmly. Part of the rows lack a size; the others show once, few, many or a class for expanded clones.

abundance: NA
d_gene: NA
j_gene: TRBJ1-1
v_gene: TRBV4-3
CDR3nt: TGCGCCAGCAGCCAAGAAGAGGCCACTGAAGCTTTCTTT
CDR3aa: CASSQEEATEAFF

abundance: once
d_gene: NA
j_gene: TRBJ2-3
v_gene: TRBV19
CDR3nt: TGTGCCAGTAGTTTCTCCGGGACGGCCACAGATACGCAGTATTTT
CDR3aa: CASSFSGTATDTQYF

abundance: NA
d_gene: NA
j_gene: TRBJ1-5
v_gene: TRBV6-6
CDR3nt: TGTGCCAGCAGTTATATCCAGAATCAGCCCCAGCATTTT
CDR3aa: CASSYIQNQPQHF

abundance: NA
d_gene: TRBD2
j_gene: TRBJ2-5
v_gene: TRBV7-9
CDR3nt: TGTGCCAGCAGCCTAGGCTGGACTAGCGGGCGGGCGGGCCAAGAGACCCAGTACTTC
CDR3aa: CASSLGWTSGRAGQETQYF

abundance: NA
d_gene: NA
j_gene: TRBJ2-5
v_gene: TRBV5-1
CDR3nt: TGCGCCAGCAGCGTGTTAGGGGTTCAAGAGACCCAGTACTTC
CDR3aa: CASSVLGVQETQYF

abundance: NA
d_gene: NA
j_gene: TRBJ2-1
v_gene: TRBV4-1
CDR3nt: TGCGCCAGCAGCCCCTGGGCGAGCTCCTACAATGAGCAGTTCTTC
CDR3aa: CASSPWASSYNEQFF

abundance: NA
d_gene: NA
j_gene: TRBJ2-1
v_gene: TRBV6-6
CDR3nt: TGTGCCAGCAATAGGGGGGATGAGCAGTTCTTC
CDR3aa: CASNRGDEQFF

abundance: NA
d_gene: TRBD1
j_gene: TRBJ1-2
v_gene: TRBV4-3
CDR3nt: TGCGCCAGCAGCCAAGATTATGGACAGGGAAGAGGCTACACCTTC
CDR3aa: CASSQDYGQGRGYTF

abundance: once
d_gene: NA
j_gene: TRBJ1-1
v_gene: TRBV19
CDR3nt: TGTGCCAGTAGTATAGCTATATCGGGAACTGAAGCTTTCTTT
CDR3aa: CASSIAISGTEAFF

abundance: NA
d_gene: NA
j_gene: TRBJ2-3
v_gene: TRBV4-1
CDR3nt: TGCGCCAGCAGCCAGAGTCAGGTCACAGATACGCAGTATTTT
CDR3aa: CASSQSQVTDTQYF

abundance: NA
d_gene: TRBD2
j_gene: TRBJ2-7
v_gene: TRBV4-1
CDR3nt: TGCGCCAGCAGCCAATCTACTAGCGGGCCAACCTACGAGCAGTACTTC
CDR3aa: CASSQSTSGPTYEQYF

abundance: once
d_gene: TRBD1
j_gene: TRBJ2-5
v_gene: TRBV9
CDR3nt: TGTGCCAGCAGTTACACAGGGGCCCAAGAGACCCAGTACTTC
CDR3aa: CASSYTGAQETQYF

abundance: NA
d_gene: TRBD1
j_gene: TRBJ2-5
v_gene: TRBV10-3
CDR3nt: TGTGCCATCAGTGACTCCCAGGGGGCTCAAGAGACCCAGTACTTC
CDR3aa: CAISDSQGAQETQYF

abundance: NA
d_gene: NA
j_gene: TRBJ1-6
v_gene: TRBV6-5
CDR3nt: TGTGCCAGCAGCTCCTACAGTGGGTCACCCCTCCACTTT
CDR3aa: CASSSYSGSPLHF

abundance: NA
d_gene: NA
j_gene: TRBJ2-7
v_gene: TRBV28
CDR3nt: TGTGCCAGCAGTCTAAGGACGGGATCCTACGAGCAGTACTTC
CDR3aa: CASSLRTGSYEQYF

abundance: NA
d_gene: NA
j_gene: TRBJ2-3
v_gene: TRBV7-9
CDR3nt: TGTGCCAGCAGCCCCAGGGGGGGGGAGACAGATACGCAGTATTTT
CDR3aa: CASSPRGGETDTQYF